One and the same sample provided the 24 T cell receptor beta chains below, sequenced in a study of T cells after yellow fever vaccination. One entry per CDR3 protein results from TCRdb running MiXCR on the 5' RACE reads. The sample holds approximately 510,000 distinct CDR3 sequences, 20% to 25% seen once. The sequenced sample was PBMCs, obtained 20 to 25 days after the first yellow fever vaccination. The receptors were gathered from a man aged 18 to 29 who received the YFV17D yellow fever vaccine.

There are many counts of this clonotype. The rearrangement joins TRBV4-3 to TRBJ2-6, with D perhaps assigned TRBD1 or TRBD2 (7 bases each). The CDR3 length is 17 residues. Trimming left V 7 bases short and J 0 bases short, with 16 bases between. Germline V lookup: CDR1 LGHNA, CDR2 YSLEER. DNA for the CDR3: TGCGCCAGCACCCGGGGGGACAGCAGCTCTGGGGCCAACGTCCTGACTTTC. Translated: CASTRGDSSSGANVLTF.

Worth noting for this clonotype: The junction departs from the called germline gene at one end, perhaps through a read error. The V call is TRBV7-3, the J call TRBJ2-2; 8 bases line up with TRBD1. CDR1 and CDR2 from the germline V gene are SGHTA and FQGTGA. CDR3 length: 15 residues. DNA of the CDR3: TGTGCCTGCAGCTTAACGGACAGGGAGGCCGGGGAGCTGTTTTTT. Its translation: CACSLTDREAGELFF.

This clonotype was picked up a small number of times. The rearrangement joins TRBV7-8 to TRBJ2-3; tentatively, D is TRBD2 (5 bases). This CDR3 comprises 15 residues. Trimming removed 1 base from V and 6 bases from J, with 14 bases in between. Germline CDR1 and CDR2: SGHVS and FQNEAQ. CDR3 protein: CASSLEGLSVDTQYF. The CDR3 DNA reads as TGTGCCAGCAGCTTAGAGGGCCTTAGCGTCGATACGCAGTATTTT. Together with reference TRBV7-8 and TRBJ2-3, the CDR3 gives the full variable domain: GAGVSQSPRYKVAKRGQDVALRCDPISGHVSLFWYQQALGQGPEFLTYFQNEAQLDKSGLPSDRFFAERPEGSVSTLKIQRTQQEDSAVYLCASSLEGLSVDTQYFGPGTRLTVL.

The CDR3, as DNA: TGTGCCAGCAGCTTTTGGGGTATCTCCACAGATACGCAGTATTTT. It is translated as CASSFWGISTDTQYF. J is TRBJ2-3 and V is TRBV7-3, with D unclear. V gave up 3 bases and J gave up 2 bases, with 12 bases separating them. Germline assignment: CDR1 SGHTA and CDR2 FQGTGA. The CDR3 is made up of 15 amino acids.

J is TRBJ2-3 and V is TRBV18, with D unclear. The CDR3 contains 13 residues. V was shortened by 1 base and J by 5 bases, with 7 bases between the two germline ends. Germline-derived CDR1 and CDR2 are KGHSH and LQKENI. The CDR3: CASSPQSGDTQYF. The DNA of the CDR3 is TGTGCCAGCTCACCACAGTCGGGAGATACGCAGTATTTT.

The chain combines TRBV15 with TRBJ1-2; 8 nucleotides agree with TRBD1. The V segment lost 1 base and the J segment 2 bases; nucleotides outside the gene matches: 3. The CDR3 contains 15 residues. CDR1 and CDR2 from the germline V gene are LNHNV and YYDKDF (reference sequence). In DNA, the CDR3 is TGTGCCACCAGCAGAGGGGACAGGCCCAACTATGGCTACACCTTC. As protein: CATSRGDRPNYGYTF.

This clonotype was counted a few times. The chain employs TRBV7-2 and TRBJ2-2; no clear D. The CDR3 covers 11 residues. V lost 1 base to trimming and J lost 13 bases, with 7 bases between them. CDR1 and CDR2 (germline): SGHTA, FQGNSA. This CDR3 is CASSLESWLFF. In nucleotides, the CDR3 is TGTGCCAGCAGCTTAGAGAGTTGGCTGTTTTTT.

This clonotype was detected a few times. The gene calls are TRBV2 and TRBJ1-5; TRBD1 agrees at 7 bases. CDR3 size: 14 residues. The germline V gene encodes CDR1 SNHLY and CDR2 FYNNEI. V was pared by 4 bases and J by 6 bases, with 6 bases of the junction left unmatched. Here the CDR3 reads CASSGPGGAQPQHF. DNA for the CDR3: TGTGCCAGCAGTGGTCCAGGGGGGGCTCAGCCCCAGCATTTT.

J is TRBJ1-5 and V is TRBV4-1; D gene ambiguous. Trimming pared 0 bases from V and 7 bases from J, leaving 13 bases between. The V gene's germline CDR1 is MGHRA and CDR2 YSYEKL. The CDR3 is 15 amino acids. The CDR3: CASSQDAGGWQPQHF. DNA of the CDR3: TGCGCCAGCAGCCAAGATGCCGGAGGCTGGCAGCCCCAGCATTTT.

The gene calls are TRBV4-2 and TRBJ2-3; 13 bases map to TRBD2. CDR3 size: 17 residues. Germline V CDR1 and CDR2: LGHNA, YNFKEQ. Germline trimming cut 1 base from V and 0 bases from J; bases unmatched to any gene: 1. The CDR3 nucleotides are TGTGCCAGCAGCCAAGGGACTAGCGGGGGAAGCACAGATACGCAGTATTTT. It translates to CASSQGTSGGSTDTQYF.

This clonotype showed up just a few times. J is TRBJ2-7 and V is TRBV24-1; D is tentatively TRBD1 or TRBD2 (5 bases each). Germline V CDR1 and CDR2: KGHDR, SFDVKD. This CDR3 comprises 18 residues. V was shortened by 3 bases and J by 0 bases, with 20 bases between the two germline ends. The CDR3 is CATSDTPFREGSSYEQYV. The CDR3 DNA reads as TGTGCCACCAGTGATACCCCTTTTCGTGAGGGGAGCTCCTACGAGCAGTACGTC.

J is TRBJ2-5 and V is TRBV11-2; TRBD1 or TRBD2 may be the D gene (8 bases each). Germline assignment: CDR1 SGHAT and CDR2 FQNNGV. The CDR3 consists of 16 residues. Trimming removed 6 bases from V and 7 bases from J, with 24 bases in between. In DNA, the CDR3 is TGTGCCAGCAGACACGGGAGGGGGACAGGTCGACGGACCCAGTACTTC. The encoded protein is CASRHGRGTGRRTQYF.

This clonotype was counted only a few times. V gene TRBV11-2 combines with J gene TRBJ2-3; D is perhaps TRBD2 (5 bases). The V gene's germline CDR1 is SGHAT and CDR2 FQNNGV. CDR3 length: 14 amino acids. V was cut by 5 bases and J by 6 bases, with 15 bases left in between. CDR3 amino acids: CASSPRPGSDTQYF. The DNA for the CDR3 is TGTGCCAGCAGCCCACGGCCGGGGTCGGATACGCAGTATTTT. Variable domain in full (rest from reference TRBV11-2 and TRBJ2-3): EAGVAQSPRYKIIEKRQSVAFWCNPISGHATLYWYQQILGQGPKLLIQFQNNGVVDDSQLPKDRFSAERLKGVDSTLKIQPAKLEDSAVYLCASSPRPGSDTQYFGPGTRLTVL.

V is TRBV4-1 and J is TRBJ1-1; D gene ambiguous. Germline CDR1 MGHRA, CDR2 YSYEKL. V was shortened by 4 bases and J by 1 base, with 7 bases between the two germline ends. This CDR3 region has 13 residues. The CDR3 sequence is CASSLQWNTEAFF. CDR3 bases: TGCGCCAGCAGCCTCCAGTGGAACACTGAAGCTTTCTTT.

This chain uses TRBV9 with TRBJ2-3, with D unclear. This CDR3 contains 15 residues. V dropped 0 bases and J dropped 8 bases, with 16 bases sitting between them. Per germline, CDR1 SGDLS and CDR2 YYNGEE. In nucleotides, the CDR3 is TGTGCCAGCAGCGTAGAGGGATCGTGGGTTGGTACGCAGTATTTT. This gives the protein CASSVEGSWVGTQYF.

The rearrangement links TRBV27 to TRBJ2-3, with TRBD2 as a possible D gene (6 bases). The CDR3 is 15 residues long. The germline CDR1 and CDR2 sequences are MNHEY and SMNVEV (reference sequence). V was trimmed by 7 bases and J by 4 bases, leaving 18 bases between them. The CDR3 loop is CASTRGTGKADTQYF. CDR3 sequence (DNA): TGTGCCAGCACCAGAGGGACTGGGAAGGCAGATACGCAGTATTTT.

The chain is built from TRBV20-1 and TRBJ1-2; a possible D gene is TRBD1 (6 bases). The CDR3 spans 14 residues. CDR1 and CDR2 from the germline V gene are DFQATT and SNEGSKA (reference sequence). V was shortened by 3 bases and J by 2 bases, with 13 bases between the two germline ends. The CDR3 DNA follows: TGCAGTGCTAGGGGGGGGGCGGGAAACTATGGCTACACCTTC. Translating it yields CSARGGAGNYGYTF.

The chain has TRBV6-5 and TRBJ1-1, with TRBD1 matching over 7 bases. V was pared by 2 bases and J by 3 bases, with 12 bases of the junction left unmatched. CDR1 and CDR2 from the germline V gene are MNHEY and SVGAGI. This CDR3 region has 17 residues. CDR3 loop: CASSYTRGTGVDTEAFF. For the CDR3, the DNA is TGTGCCAGCAGTTACACGAGGGGTACAGGGGTGGACACTGAAGCTTTCTTT.

There are many counts of this clonotype. The chain couples TRBV5-4 to TRBJ2-7, with 11 positions matching TRBD2. The CDR3 sequence is 15 residues long. Germline assignment: CDR1 SGHNT and CDR2 YYREEE (reference sequence). The ends lost 4 bases at V and 0 bases at J; junction bases unmatched: 3. The CDR3 DNA reads as TGTGCCAGCAGCGGGACTAGCGGTTACTCCTACGAGCAGTACTTC. This sequence encodes CASSGTSGYSYEQYF.

This clonotype was observed a handful of times. The chain links TRBV5-1 to TRBJ2-6; D gene ambiguous. This CDR3 is 14 amino acids long. V was trimmed by 6 bases and J by 1 base, leaving 8 bases between them. CDR1 is SGHRS, CDR2 YFSETQ, per germline. The CDR3 region is CASKRWSGANVLTF. DNA for the CDR3: TGCGCCAGCAAACGATGGTCTGGGGCCAACGTCCTGACTTTC. Full variable domain (remainder filled in from reference TRBV5-1 and TRBJ2-6): KAGVTQTPRYLIKTRGQQVTLSCSPISGHRSVSWYQQTPGQGLQFLFEYFSETQRNKGNFPGRFSGRQFSNSRSEMNVSTLELGDSALYLCASKRWSGANVLTFGAGSRLTVL.

V usage is TRBV5-5 and J usage is TRBJ2-1, with TRBD2 matching 8 bases. CDR1 and CDR2 from the germline V gene are SGHKS and YYEKEE (reference sequence). The V segment lost 4 bases and the J segment 9 bases; nucleotides outside the gene matches: 12. CDR3 length: 15 residues. CDR3 bases: TGTGCCAGCAGCCCCGGGACTAGGGGGGGGGGTGAGCAGTTCTTC. Translation: CASSPGTRGGGEQFF.

The chain employs TRBV6-1 and TRBJ2-7; a possible D gene is TRBD2 (7 bases). Germline CDR1 MNHNS, CDR2 SASEGT. The length of the CDR3 is 13 residues. V gave up 5 bases and J gave up 12 bases, with 20 bases separating them. The CDR3 sequence is CASSPAGARVLYV. The CDR3 nucleotides are TGTGCCAGCAGTCCCGCGGGGGCGCGGGTCTTGTACGTC.

This clonotype was observed a few times. The chain joins TRBV20-1 to TRBJ2-1, with D unclear. V gave up 0 bases and J gave up 8 bases, with 11 bases separating them. The CDR3 runs 13 residues. Germline V gene sequence: CDR1 DFQATT, CDR2 SNEGSKA (reference sequence). The CDR3 loop reads CSAREVGRDEQFF. CDR3 DNA: TGCAGTGCTAGAGAGGTGGGCCGCGATGAGCAGTTCTTC.

In this sample, this clonotype turned up many times. The chain combines TRBV28 with TRBJ2-5; 12 bases are a match to TRBD2. CDR1 is MDHEN, CDR2 SYDVKM, per germline. The J segment lost 5 bases and the V segment lost 4 bases, leaving 5 bases of the junction unmatched. CDR3 length equals 15 residues. The CDR3, as DNA: TGTGCCAGCAGTTCTCCACTAGCGGGGGGCGAGACCCAGTACTTC. Its translation: CASSSPLAGGETQYF.